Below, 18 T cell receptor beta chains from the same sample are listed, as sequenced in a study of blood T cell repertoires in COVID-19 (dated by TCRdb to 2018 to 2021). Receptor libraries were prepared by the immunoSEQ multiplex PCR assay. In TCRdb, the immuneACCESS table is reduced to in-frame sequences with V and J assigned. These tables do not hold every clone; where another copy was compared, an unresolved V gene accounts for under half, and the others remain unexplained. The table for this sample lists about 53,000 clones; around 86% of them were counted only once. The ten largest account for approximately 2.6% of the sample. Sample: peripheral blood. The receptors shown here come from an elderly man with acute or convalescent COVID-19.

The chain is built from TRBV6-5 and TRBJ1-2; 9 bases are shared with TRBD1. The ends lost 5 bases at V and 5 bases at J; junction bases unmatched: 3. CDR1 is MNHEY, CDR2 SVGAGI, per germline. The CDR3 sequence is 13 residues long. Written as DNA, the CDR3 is TGTGCCAGCAGTCCCGGGACAGGGTATGGCTACACCTTC. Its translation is CASSPGTGYGYTF.

The CDR3 loop is CASSDSPGDVLRVPQHF. CDR3 in DNA: TGTGCCAGCAGTGACTCGCCGGGGGACGTCTTGAGGGTTCCCCAGCATTTT. The chain is built from TRBV6-4 and TRBJ1-5; D might be TRBD1 (5 bases). The CDR3 totals 17 residues. Germline loops: CDR1 MRHNA, CDR2 SNTAGT. The V end lost 0 bases, the J end lost 10 bases, and 22 bases lay between the germline ends.

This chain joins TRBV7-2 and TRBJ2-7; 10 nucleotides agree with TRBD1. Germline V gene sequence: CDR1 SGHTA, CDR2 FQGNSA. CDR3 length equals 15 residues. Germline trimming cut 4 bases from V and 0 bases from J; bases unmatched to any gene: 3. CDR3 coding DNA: TGTGCCAGCAGCTCCCGACAGGGGGCCTCCTACGAGCAGTACTTC. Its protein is CASSSRQGASYEQYF.

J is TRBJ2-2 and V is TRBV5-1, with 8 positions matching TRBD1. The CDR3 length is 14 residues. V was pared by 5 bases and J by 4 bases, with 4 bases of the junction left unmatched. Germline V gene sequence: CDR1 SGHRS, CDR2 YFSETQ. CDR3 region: CASRQGGGTGELFF. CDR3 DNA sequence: TGCGCCAGCAGACAGGGGGGTGGCACCGGGGAGCTGTTTTTT.

The CDR3 coding sequence is TGTGCCAGTAGTACCCCCCAACACAGGGGGACCACTGAAGCTTTCTTT. This translates into CASSTPQHRGTTEAFF. This chain uses TRBV19 with TRBJ1-1, with 8 bases that match TRBD1. The CDR3 is made up of 16 amino acids. Germline V gives CDR1 LNHDA, CDR2 SQIVND (reference sequence). Trimming cost V 4 bases and J 4 bases; bases outside gene matches: 11.

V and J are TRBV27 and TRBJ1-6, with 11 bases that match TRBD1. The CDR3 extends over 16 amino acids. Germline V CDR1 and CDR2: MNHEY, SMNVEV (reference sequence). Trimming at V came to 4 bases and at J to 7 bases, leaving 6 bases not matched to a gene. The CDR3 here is CASSSGTGGNNSPLHF. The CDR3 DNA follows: TGTGCCAGCAGTTCCGGGACAGGGGGTAACAATTCACCCCTCCACTTT.

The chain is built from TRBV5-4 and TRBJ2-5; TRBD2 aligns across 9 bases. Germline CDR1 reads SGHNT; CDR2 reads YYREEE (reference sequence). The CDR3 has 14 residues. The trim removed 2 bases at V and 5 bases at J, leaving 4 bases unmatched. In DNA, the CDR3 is TGTGCCAGCAGCTTAGCGGGGGGATCCGAGACCCAGTACTTC. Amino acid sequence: CASSLAGGSETQYF.

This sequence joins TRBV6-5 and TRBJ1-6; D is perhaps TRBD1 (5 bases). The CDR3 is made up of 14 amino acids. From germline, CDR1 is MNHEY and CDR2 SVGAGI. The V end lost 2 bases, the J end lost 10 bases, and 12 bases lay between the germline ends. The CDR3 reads CASSYSSGESPLHF. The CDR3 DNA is TGTGCCAGCAGTTACAGTTCGGGGGAATCACCCCTCCACTTT.

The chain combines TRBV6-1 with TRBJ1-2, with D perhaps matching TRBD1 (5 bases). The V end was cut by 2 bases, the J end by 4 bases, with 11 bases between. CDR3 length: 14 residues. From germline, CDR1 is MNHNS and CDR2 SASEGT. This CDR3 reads CASSETGTIYGYTF. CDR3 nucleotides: TGTGCCAGCAGTGAAACAGGAACAATCTATGGCTACACCTTC.

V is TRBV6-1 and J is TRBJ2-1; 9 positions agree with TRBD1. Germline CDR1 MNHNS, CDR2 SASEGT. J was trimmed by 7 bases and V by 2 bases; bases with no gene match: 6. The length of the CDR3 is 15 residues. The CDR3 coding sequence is TGTGCCAGCAGTGAATTCGGGACAGGGAGGAATGAGCAGTTCTTC. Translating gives CASSEFGTGRNEQFF.

CDR3 residues: CAWGVPRIQYF. The CDR3 nucleotides read TGTGCCTGGGGGGTCCCTCGCATTCAGTACTTC. J is TRBJ2-4 and V is TRBV6-7, with D possibly TRBD2 on 6 matching bases. TRBV6-7 is recorded as an ORF, its role being uncertain. The CDR3 totals 11 residues. V lost 11 bases and J lost 9, with 14 bases in between.

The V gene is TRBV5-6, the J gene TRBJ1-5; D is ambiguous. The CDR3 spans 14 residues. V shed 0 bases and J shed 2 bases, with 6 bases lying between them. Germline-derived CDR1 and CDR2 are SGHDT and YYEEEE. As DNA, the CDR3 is TGTGCCAGCAGCTTGGACCTAGGCAATCAGCCCCAGCATTTT. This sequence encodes CASSLDLGNQPQHF.

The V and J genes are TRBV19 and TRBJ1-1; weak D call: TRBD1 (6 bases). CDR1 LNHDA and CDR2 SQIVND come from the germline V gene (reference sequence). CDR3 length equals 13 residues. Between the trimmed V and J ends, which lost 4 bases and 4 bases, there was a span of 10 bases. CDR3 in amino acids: CASSNYRATEAFF. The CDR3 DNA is TGTGCCAGTAGTAACTACAGGGCCACTGAAGCTTTCTTT.

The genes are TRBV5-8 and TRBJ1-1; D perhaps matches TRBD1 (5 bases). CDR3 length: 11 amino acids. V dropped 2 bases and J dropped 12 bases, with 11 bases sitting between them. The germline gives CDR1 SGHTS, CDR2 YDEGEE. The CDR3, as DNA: TGTGCCAGCAGCTTATGGGGCTCAACTTTCTTT. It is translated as CASSLWGSTFF. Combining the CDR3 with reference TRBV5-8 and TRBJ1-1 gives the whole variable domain EAGVTQSPTHLIKTRGQQATLRCSPISGHTSVYWYQQALGLGLQFLLWYDEGEERNRGNFPPRFSGRQFPNYSSELNVNALELEDSALYLCASSLWGSTFFGQGTRLTVV.

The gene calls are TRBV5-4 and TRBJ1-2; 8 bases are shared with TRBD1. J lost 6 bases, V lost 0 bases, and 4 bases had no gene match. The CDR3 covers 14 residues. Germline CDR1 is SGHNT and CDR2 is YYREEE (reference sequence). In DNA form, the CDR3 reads TGTGCCAGCAGCTTGGCGCAGGGGGCGGATGGCTACACCTTC. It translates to CASSLAQGADGYTF.

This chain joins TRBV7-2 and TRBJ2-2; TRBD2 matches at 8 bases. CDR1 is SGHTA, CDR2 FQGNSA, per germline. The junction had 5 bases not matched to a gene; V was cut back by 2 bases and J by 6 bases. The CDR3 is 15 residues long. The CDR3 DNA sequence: TGTGCCAGCAGCTTATACCGGGGGGGGCCCGGGGAGCTGTTTTTT. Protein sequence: CASSLYRGGPGELFF.

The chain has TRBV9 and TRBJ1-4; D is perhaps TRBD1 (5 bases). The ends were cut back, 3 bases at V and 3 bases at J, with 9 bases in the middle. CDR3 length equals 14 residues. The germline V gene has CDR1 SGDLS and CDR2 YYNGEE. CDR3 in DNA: TGTGCCAGCAGCGCCGACAGTCCTAATGAAAAACTGTTTTTT. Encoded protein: CASSADSPNEKLFF. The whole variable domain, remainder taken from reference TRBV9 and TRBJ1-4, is DSGVTQTPKHLITATGQRVTLRCSPRSGDLSVYWYQQSLDQGLQFLIQYYNGEERAKGNILERFSAQQFPDLHSELNLSSLELGDSALYFCASSADSPNEKLFFGSGTQLSVL.

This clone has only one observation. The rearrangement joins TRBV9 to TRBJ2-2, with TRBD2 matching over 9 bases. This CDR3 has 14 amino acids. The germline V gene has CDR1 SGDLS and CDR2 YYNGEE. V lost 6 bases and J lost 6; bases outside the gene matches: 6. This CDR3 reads CASTQTSGSGELFF. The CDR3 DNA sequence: TGTGCCAGCACCCAGACTAGCGGATCCGGGGAGCTGTTTTTT.